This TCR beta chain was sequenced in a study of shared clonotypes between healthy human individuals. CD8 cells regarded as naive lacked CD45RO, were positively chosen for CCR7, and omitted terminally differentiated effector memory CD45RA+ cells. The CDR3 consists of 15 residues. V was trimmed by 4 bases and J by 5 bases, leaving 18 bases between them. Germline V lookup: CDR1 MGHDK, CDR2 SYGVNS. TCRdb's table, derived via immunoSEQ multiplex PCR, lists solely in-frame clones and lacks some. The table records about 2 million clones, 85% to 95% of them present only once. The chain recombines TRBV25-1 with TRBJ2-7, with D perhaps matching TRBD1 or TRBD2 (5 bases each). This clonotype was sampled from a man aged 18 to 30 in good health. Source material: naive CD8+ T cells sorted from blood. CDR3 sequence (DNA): TGTGCCAGCAGTGGTAAGGGTGGGGGATCGGACGAGCAGTACTTC. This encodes CASSGKGGGSDEQYF.